One and the same sample provided the 2 T cell receptor beta chains below, sequenced in a study of T-cell reconstitution after alpha-beta-depleted transplantation in children. Unique molecular identifiers were incorporated during preparation of the TCRbeta library. One entry per CDR3 protein, called by TCRdb with MiXCR from the PCR reads. The table records 600,000 or so distinct CDR3 sequences, approximately 22% of them present only once. The sequenced sample was PBMCs, mostly from graft donor cells, obtained 360 days after TCRalphabeta/CD19-depleted stem cell transplant. Receptors were obtained from a boy younger than two who had a stem cell transplant for acute myeloid leukemia, so the T cells may come from the graft donor.

Only a few counts were recorded for this clonotype. This chain connects TRBV6-2 or TRBV6-3 to TRBJ2-7, with 10 bases that match TRBD2. J was trimmed by 8 bases and V by 4 bases; bases with no gene match: 8. CDR1 MNHEY and CDR2 SVGEGT come from the germline V gene. The CDR3 is 14 residues long. The CDR3, as DNA: TGTGCCAGCAGTTCCCTTCAGCGGGGGGGCAAGCAGTACGTC. Translating it yields CASSSLQRGGKQYV.

The chain has TRBV29-1 and TRBJ1-1; no firm D call. Trimming removed 2 bases at V and 1 base at J, with 8 bases between. The CDR3 runs to 13 residues. CDR1 SQVTM and CDR2 ANQGSEA come from the germline V gene. CDR3 DNA sequence: TGCAGCGTTGAACGTCCGGGGAACACTGAAGCTTTCTTT. Protein product: CSVERPGNTEAFF.